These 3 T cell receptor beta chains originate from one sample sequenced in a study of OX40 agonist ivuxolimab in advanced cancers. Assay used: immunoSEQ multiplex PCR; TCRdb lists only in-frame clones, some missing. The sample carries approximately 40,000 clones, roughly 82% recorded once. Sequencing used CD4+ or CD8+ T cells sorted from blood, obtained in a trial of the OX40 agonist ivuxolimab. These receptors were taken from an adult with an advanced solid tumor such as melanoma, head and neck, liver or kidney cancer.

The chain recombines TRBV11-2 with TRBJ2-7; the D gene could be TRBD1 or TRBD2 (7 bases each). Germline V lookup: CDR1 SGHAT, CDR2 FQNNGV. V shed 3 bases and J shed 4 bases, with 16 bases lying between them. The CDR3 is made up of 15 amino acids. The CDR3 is CASSFSGTVVYEQYF. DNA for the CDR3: TGTGCCAGCAGCTTCAGCGGGACAGTGGTGTACGAGCAGTACTTC.

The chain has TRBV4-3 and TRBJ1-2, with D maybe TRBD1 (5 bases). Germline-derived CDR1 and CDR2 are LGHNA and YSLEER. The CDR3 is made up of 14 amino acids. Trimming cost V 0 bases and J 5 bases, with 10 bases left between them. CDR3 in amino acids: CASSQDRAPYGYTF. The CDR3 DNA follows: TGCGCCAGCAGCCAAGACAGGGCTCCTTATGGCTACACCTTC.

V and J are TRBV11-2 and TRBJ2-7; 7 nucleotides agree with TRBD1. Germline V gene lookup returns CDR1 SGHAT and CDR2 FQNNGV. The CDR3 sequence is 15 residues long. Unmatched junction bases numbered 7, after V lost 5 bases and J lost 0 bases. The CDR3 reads CASSVGQHSSYEQYF. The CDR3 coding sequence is TGTGCCAGCAGCGTGGGACAGCATAGCTCCTACGAGCAGTACTTC.